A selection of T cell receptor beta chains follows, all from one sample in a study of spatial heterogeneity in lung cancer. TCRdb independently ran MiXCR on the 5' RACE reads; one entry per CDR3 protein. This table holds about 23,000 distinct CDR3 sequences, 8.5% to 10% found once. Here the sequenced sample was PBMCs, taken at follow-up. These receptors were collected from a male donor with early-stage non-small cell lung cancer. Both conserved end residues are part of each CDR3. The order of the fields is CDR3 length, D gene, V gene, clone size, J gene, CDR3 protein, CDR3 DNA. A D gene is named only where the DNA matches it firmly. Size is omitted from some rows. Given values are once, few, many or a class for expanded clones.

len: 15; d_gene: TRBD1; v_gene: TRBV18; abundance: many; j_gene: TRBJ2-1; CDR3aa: CASSPPGTGTNEQFF; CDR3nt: TGTGCCAGCTCACCGCCCGGGACAGGAACCAATGAGCAGTTCTTC
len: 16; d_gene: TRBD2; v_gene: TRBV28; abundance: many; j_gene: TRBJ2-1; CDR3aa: CASSSQLAGGKNEQFF; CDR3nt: TGTGCCAGCAGCAGTCAACTAGCGGGGGGGAAGAATGAGCAGTTCTTC
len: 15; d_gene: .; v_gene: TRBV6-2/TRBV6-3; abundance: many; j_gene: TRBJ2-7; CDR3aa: CASEVRGHRGGEQYF; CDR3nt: TGTGCCAGCGAGGTCAGGGGCCACCGGGGCGGCGAGCAGTACTTC
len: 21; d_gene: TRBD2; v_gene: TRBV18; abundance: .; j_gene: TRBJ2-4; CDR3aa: CASSPREILAGAQVAKNIQYF; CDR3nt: TGTGCCAGCTCACCCCGAGAGATACTAGCGGGGGCCCAAGTAGCCAAAAACATTCAGTACTTC
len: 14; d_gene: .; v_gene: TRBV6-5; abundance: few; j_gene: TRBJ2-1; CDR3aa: CASGDIGPYNEQFF; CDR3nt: TGTGCCAGCGGCGATATCGGCCCCTACAATGAGCAGTTCTTC
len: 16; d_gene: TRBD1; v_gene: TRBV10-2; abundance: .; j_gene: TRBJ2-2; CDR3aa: CASRGDRGSNTGELFF; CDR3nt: TGCGCCAGCAGAGGGGACAGGGGATCGAACACCGGGGAGCTGTTTTTT
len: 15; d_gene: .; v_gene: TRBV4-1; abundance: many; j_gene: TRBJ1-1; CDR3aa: CASSLVPSGSGEAFF; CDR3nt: TGCGCCAGCAGCCTTGTCCCCTCAGGGAGCGGTGAAGCTTTCTTT
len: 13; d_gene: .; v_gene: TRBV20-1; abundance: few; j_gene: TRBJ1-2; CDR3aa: CSARAKRNYGYTF; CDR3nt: TGCAGTGCTAGAGCCAAACGAAACTATGGCTACACCTTC
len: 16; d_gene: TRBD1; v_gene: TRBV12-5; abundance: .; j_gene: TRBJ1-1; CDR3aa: CASALGQGGTNTEAFF; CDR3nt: TGTGCTAGTGCCCTAGGACAGGGGGGTACGAACACTGAAGCTTTCTTT
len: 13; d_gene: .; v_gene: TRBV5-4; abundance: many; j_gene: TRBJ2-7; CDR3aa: CASRRTGAGKQYF; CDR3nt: TGTGCCAGCAGACGAACAGGGGCGGGGAAGCAGTACTTC
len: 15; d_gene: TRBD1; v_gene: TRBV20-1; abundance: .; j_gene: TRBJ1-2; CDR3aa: CSAPDRGRLNYGYTF; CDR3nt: TGCAGTGCACCGGACAGGGGTCGACTGAACTATGGCTACACCTTC
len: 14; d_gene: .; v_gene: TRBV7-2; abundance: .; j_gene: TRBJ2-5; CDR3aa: CASSSQGELETQYF; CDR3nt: TGTGCCAGCAGCTCCCAGGGAGAGTTGGAGACCCAGTACTTC
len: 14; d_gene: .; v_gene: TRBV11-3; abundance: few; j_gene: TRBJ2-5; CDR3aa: CASSLDGAGETQYF; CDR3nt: TGTGCCAGCAGCCTGGACGGGGCGGGCGAGACCCAGTACTTC
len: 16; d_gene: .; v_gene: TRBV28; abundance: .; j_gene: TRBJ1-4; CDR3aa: CASSPLGVQGVEKLFF; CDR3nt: TGTGCCAGCAGTCCCTTGGGTGTACAGGGTGTTGAAAAACTGTTTTTT
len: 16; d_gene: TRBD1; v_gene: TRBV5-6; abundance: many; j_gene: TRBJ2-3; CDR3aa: CASSPGTAYSTDTQYF; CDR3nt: TGTGCCAGCAGCCCGGGGACAGCTTATAGCACAGATACGCAGTATTTT
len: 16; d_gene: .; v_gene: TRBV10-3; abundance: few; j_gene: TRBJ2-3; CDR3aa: CAISERARAGSDTQYF; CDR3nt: TGTGCCATCAGTGAGAGGGCCCGGGCGGGGTCAGATACGCAGTATTTT
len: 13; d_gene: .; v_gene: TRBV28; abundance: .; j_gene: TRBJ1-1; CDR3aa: CATGYREGTEAFF; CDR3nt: TGTGCCACCGGTTACAGGGAAGGTACTGAAGCTTTCTTT
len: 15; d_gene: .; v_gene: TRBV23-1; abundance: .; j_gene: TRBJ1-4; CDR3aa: CAIPLRQKRNEKLFF; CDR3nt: TGCGCCATCCCTCTGAGACAAAAACGTAATGAAAAACTGTTTTTT
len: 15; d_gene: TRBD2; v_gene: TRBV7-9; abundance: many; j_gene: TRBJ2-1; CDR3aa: CASSLVRGAYNEQFF; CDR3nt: TGTGCCAGCAGCTTAGTGCGGGGGGCCTACAATGAGCAGTTCTTC
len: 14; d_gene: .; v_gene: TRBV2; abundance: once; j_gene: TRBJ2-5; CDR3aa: CASRLGQLQETQYF; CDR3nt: TGTGCCAGCAGGTTAGGACAGCTCCAAGAGACCCAGTACTTC
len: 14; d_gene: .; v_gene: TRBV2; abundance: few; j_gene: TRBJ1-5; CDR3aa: CASNYDGGNQPQHF; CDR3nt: TGTGCCAGCAATTATGACGGGGGCAATCAGCCCCAGCATTTT
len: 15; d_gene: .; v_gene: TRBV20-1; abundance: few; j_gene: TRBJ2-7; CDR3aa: CSARDLRGPDYEQYF; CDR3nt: TGCAGTGCTAGAGATCTACGGGGGCCGGACTACGAGCAGTACTTC
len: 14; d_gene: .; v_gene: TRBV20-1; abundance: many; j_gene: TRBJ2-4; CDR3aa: CSAETGLAKNIQYF; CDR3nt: TGCAGTGCTGAAACAGGGCTAGCCAAAAACATTCAGTACTTC
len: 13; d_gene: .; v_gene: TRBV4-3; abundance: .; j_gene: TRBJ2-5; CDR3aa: CASSRPGEETQYF; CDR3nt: TGCGCCAGCAGCCGTCCGGGAGAAGAGACCCAGTACTTC
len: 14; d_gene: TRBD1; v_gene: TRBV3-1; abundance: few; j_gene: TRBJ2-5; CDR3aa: CASSHRDREMAQYF; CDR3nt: TGTGCCAGCAGCCACCGGGACAGGGAAATGGCCCAGTACTTC
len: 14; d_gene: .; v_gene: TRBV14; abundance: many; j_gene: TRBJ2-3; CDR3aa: CASSQKAFTDTQYF; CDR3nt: TGTGCCAGCAGCCAAAAAGCATTTACAGATACGCAGTATTTT
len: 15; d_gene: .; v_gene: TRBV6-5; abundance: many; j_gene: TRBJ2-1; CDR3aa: CASSPSDSSYNEQFF; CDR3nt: TGTGCCAGCAGTCCTAGCGATAGCTCCTACAATGAGCAGTTCTTC
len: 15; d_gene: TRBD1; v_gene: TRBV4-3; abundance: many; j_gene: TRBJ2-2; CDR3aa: CASSRTGRDTGELFF; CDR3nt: TGCGCCAGCAGCCGGACAGGGAGAGACACCGGGGAGCTGTTTTTT
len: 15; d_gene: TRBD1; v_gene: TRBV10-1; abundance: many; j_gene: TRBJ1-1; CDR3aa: CASSGKGQSNTEAFF; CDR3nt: TGCGCCAGCTCCGGGAAGGGACAGTCGAACACTGAAGCTTTCTTT
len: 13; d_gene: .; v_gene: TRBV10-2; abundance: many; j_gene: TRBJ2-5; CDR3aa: CASQIDSGETQYF; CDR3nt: TGCGCCAGCCAGATAGACAGTGGAGAGACCCAGTACTTC